The source of this TCR beta chain is a study of shared clonotypes between healthy human individuals. The germline V and J ends were trimmed by 4 bases and 3 bases, with 12 bases remaining between them. The length of the CDR3 is 14 residues. Germline loops: CDR1 SGHTA, CDR2 FQGNSA. The healthy adult donors were HIV-negative and reported no recent acute infections or vaccinations. Among the unsorted PBMC samples, replicate PCRs used approximately 320 ng DNA, roughly 30,000 T cell genomes. Data came from immunoSEQ multiplex PCR; TCRdb stores just in-frame clones and leaves some out. The table lists about 510,000 clones, around 79% of them singletons.

Sequenced: PBMCs. The sequence came from a woman in her 40s in good health. Some clones in this sample may be carry-over from other donors' samples. V and J are TRBV7-2 and TRBJ1-1; weak D call: TRBD1 (6 bases). The DNA for the CDR3 is TGTGCCAGCAGCTACAGGGCGGGGGACACTGAAGCTTTCTTT. This translates into CASSYRAGDTEAFF.